The 16 T cell receptor beta chains presented below share a single source sample, sequenced in a study of T cell changes during pregnancy in multiple sclerosis. TCRdb keeps only in-frame clones here, not all; method: immunoSEQ multiplex PCR. The repertoire includes approximately 70,000 clones, around 90% of them detected once, and less than 2% sits in the top ten. Material: peripheral blood, obtained in the second trimester of pregnancy. The source is a female donor with multiple sclerosis, enrolled in a pregnancy study.

The V call is TRBV30, the J call TRBJ1-4; D is undetermined. Between the trimmed V and J ends, which lost 3 bases and 8 bases, there was a span of 13 bases. The CDR3 has 13 residues. The germline gives CDR1 GTSNPN, CDR2 SVGIG (reference sequence). The CDR3 DNA follows: TGTGCCTGGAGCGTCCGGGGTTGGGAAAAACTGTTTTTT. It yields the protein CAWSVRGWEKLFF.

This clone was recorded once. The V gene is TRBV29-1, the J gene TRBJ2-3; 7 positions agree with TRBD1. CDR3 length: 15 residues. With 2 bases clipped from V and 0 bases from J, the junction kept 5 bases outside the gene matches. CDR1 SQVTM and CDR2 ANQGSEA come from the germline V gene. The CDR3 nucleotides are TGCAGCGTTGAATCACAGGGGATTAGCACAGATACGCAGTATTTT. Translated: CSVESQGISTDTQYF.

This clone was detected once. The rearrangement links TRBV6-5 to TRBJ2-7; 7 positions agree with TRBD1. The length of the CDR3 is 14 residues. The V and J ends lost 2 bases and 2 bases, in that order; junction bases with no gene match: 3. From germline, CDR1 is MNHEY and CDR2 SVGAGI. The chain's CDR3 is CASSYVDRPYEQYF. In nucleotides, the CDR3 is TGTGCCAGCAGTTACGTGGACAGGCCCTACGAGCAGTACTTC.

The chain has TRBV13 and TRBJ1-6; possibly TRBD1 for D (5 bases). Trimming removed 2 bases from V and 0 bases from J, with 8 bases in between. The CDR3 has 16 amino acids. The germline CDR1 and CDR2 sequences are PRHDT and FYEKMQ (reference sequence). The CDR3 coding sequence is TGTGCCAGCAGCTTATACAGGAGCTCCTATAATTCACCCCTCCACTTT. As protein: CASSLYRSSYNSPLHF.

V gene TRBV4-3 combines with J gene TRBJ1-2, with TRBD1 matching 10 bases. Unmatched junction bases numbered 9, after V lost 3 bases and J lost 5 bases. CDR3 length equals 16 residues. Germline values: CDR1 LGHNA, CDR2 YSLEER. DNA for the CDR3: TGCGCCAGCAGCCAGGTAAGAGACAGGGGGCTTTATGGCTACACCTTC. As protein: CASSQVRDRGLYGYTF.

The chain joins TRBV11-1 to TRBJ2-1; D may be TRBD2 (5 bases). CDR1 is SGHAT and CDR2 is FQDESV in the germline V gene (reference sequence). With 5 bases removed from V and 2 bases from J, the gap between germline ends came to 16 bases. This CDR3 has 16 amino acids. The DNA of the CDR3 is TGTGCCAGCAGCCATCGACCCGACGGGACCTACAATGAGCAGTTCTTC. Translation gives CASSHRPDGTYNEQFF. Full variable domain (remainder filled in from reference TRBV11-1 and TRBJ2-1): EAEVAQSPRYKITEKSQAVAFWCDPISGHATLYWYRQILGQGPELLVQFQDESVVDDSQLPKDRFSAERLKGVDSTLKIQPAELGDSAMYLCASSHRPDGTYNEQFFGPGTRLTVL.

This chain's CDR3 is CASRAGTSFNEQFF. The CDR3 DNA reads as TGTGCCAGCAGAGCCGGGACTAGCTTCAATGAGCAGTTCTTC. V usage is TRBV2 and J usage is TRBJ2-1; 9 bases fit TRBD2. V shed 6 bases and J 6 bases; nucleotides not matched to a gene: 6. The germline gives CDR1 SNHLY, CDR2 FYNNEI. The CDR3 spans 14 residues.

The rearrangement uses TRBV9 and TRBJ2-3; D remains unclear. The germline CDR1 and CDR2 sequences are SGDLS and YYNGEE. V lost 0 bases and J lost 4, with 6 bases in between. The CDR3 has 13 amino acids. The CDR3 nucleotides are TGTGCCAGCAGCGTAGGGAGCGCAGATACGCAGTATTTT. Translation gives CASSVGSADTQYF.

This chain links TRBV19 with TRBJ1-6; D uncertain. Germline V lookup: CDR1 LNHDA, CDR2 SQIVND (reference sequence). The CDR3 has 17 amino acids. V shed 0 bases and J shed 6 bases, with 15 bases lying between them. Here the CDR3 reads CASSIEETIRRNSPLHF. The CDR3 DNA follows: TGTGCCAGTAGTATAGAGGAGACTATACGTCGTAATTCACCCCTCCACTTT.

The chain has TRBV4-3 and TRBJ1-2; TRBD1 matches at 10 bases. The CDR3 is made up of 14 amino acids. V shed 6 bases and J 4 bases; nucleotides not matched to a gene: 5. Germline assignment: CDR1 LGHNA and CDR2 YSLEER. The CDR3 loop is CASSPGQGFYGYTF. In DNA, the CDR3 is TGCGCCAGCAGTCCGGGACAGGGGTTCTATGGCTACACCTTC.

The chain has TRBV4-3 and TRBJ2-7; D is uncertain. There are 14 residues in the CDR3. Germline CDR1 is LGHNA and CDR2 is YSLEER. Trimming shortened V by 1 base and J by 4 bases, and 11 bases separated the two germline ends. The CDR3 reads CASSQGSPGYEQYF. The CDR3 region has the DNA TGCGCCAGCAGCCAAGGGTCCCCCGGTTACGAGCAGTACTTC.

The gene calls are TRBV6-5 and TRBJ2-5; D is unresolved. The CDR3 sequence is 13 residues long. CDR1 and CDR2 (germline): MNHEY, SVGAGI. V was shortened by 0 bases and J by 2 bases, with 4 bases between the two germline ends. The CDR3: CASSYSYQETQYF. Written as DNA, the CDR3 is TGTGCCAGCAGTTACTCTTATCAAGAGACCCAGTACTTC.

The rearrangement uses TRBV28 and TRBJ2-4, with unresolved D. Germline CDR1 reads MDHEN; CDR2 reads SYDVKM. CDR3 size: 12 residues. Trimming left V 2 bases short and J 6 bases short, with 5 bases between. This CDR3 reads CASSLEVNIQYF. DNA for the CDR3: TGTGCCAGCAGTTTAGAGGTAAACATTCAGTACTTC. The variable domain in full, with the rest retrieved from reference TRBV28 and TRBJ2-4, is DVKVTQSSRYLVKRTGEKVFLECVQDMDHENMFWYRQDPGLGLRLIYFSYDVKMKEKGDIPEGYSVSREKKERFSLILESASTNQTSMYLCASSLEVNIQYFGAGTRLSVL.

Only one count was recorded for this clone. The chain employs TRBV7-2 and TRBJ1-6, with D perhaps matching TRBD1 (6 bases). Trimming stripped 1 base from V and 10 bases from J, with 20 bases between. Germline V gene sequence: CDR1 SGHTA, CDR2 FQGNSA. The CDR3 spans 17 residues. The CDR3 protein is CASSLGAVGTIRSPLHF. As DNA, the CDR3 is TGTGCCAGCAGCTTAGGGGCGGTGGGGACAATAAGGTCACCCCTCCACTTT.

The CDR3 spells CASSFGTSGKETQYF. In nucleotides, the CDR3 is TGCGCCAGCAGCTTTGGGACTAGCGGCAAAGAGACCCAGTACTTC. This rearrangement joins TRBV5-1 to TRBJ2-5; 11 bases fit TRBD2. The J segment lost 3 bases and the V segment lost 2 bases, leaving 3 bases of the junction unmatched. The CDR3 consists of 15 residues. CDR1 and CDR2 from the germline V gene are SGHRS and YFSETQ.

This chain joins TRBV7-2 and TRBJ2-4; 7 nucleotides line up with TRBD1. The CDR3 loop spans 16 amino acids. V trimming: 5 bases; J trimming: 0 bases; junction bases outside the gene matches: 7. Germline values: CDR1 SGHTA, CDR2 FQGNSA. The DNA of the CDR3 is TGTGCCAGCAGCCCATCGGACAGGCCAGCCAAAAACATTCAGTACTTC. Protein sequence: CASSPSDRPAKNIQYF.